Each of the 15 T cell receptor beta chains below was sequenced from the same sample in a study of T cells in Graves' hyperthyroidism and ophthalmopathy. The CDR3 regions of TCR beta were amplified from RNA transcripts. Carried out on the TCR CDR3, a first-round RT-PCR used the HTBI primer set. TCRdb re-called the multiplex PCR reads with MiXCR, one entry per CDR3 protein. The profile shows about 210,000 distinct CDR3 sequences, about a sixth of them singletons. Sample: blood. These receptors all stem from a man in his forties or fifties with Graves' hyperthyroidism.

There are many counts of this clonotype. J is TRBJ2-7 and V is TRBV3-1; D possibly matches TRBD1 or TRBD2 (5 bases each). The CDR3 totals 18 residues. CDR1 is LGHDT, CDR2 YNNKEL, per germline (reference sequence). With 2 bases removed from V and 5 bases from J, the gap between germline ends came to 25 bases. CDR3 amino acids: CASSQFGDFGRGRHEQYF. CDR3 nucleotides: TGTGCCAGCAGCCAATTCGGGGATTTCGGAAGGGGCCGCCACGAGCAGTACTTC.

In this sample, this clonotype turned up a few times. The chain is built from TRBV6-2 or TRBV6-3 and TRBJ2-7; 7 nucleotides align to TRBD1. The CDR3 length is 15 residues. CDR1 MNHEY and CDR2 SVGEGT come from the germline V gene. The V and J ends lost 4 bases and 0 bases, in that order; junction bases with no gene match: 6. For the CDR3, the DNA is TGTGCCAGCAGTTTAGAGACAGGGATCTCCTACGAGCAGTACTTC. Protein sequence: CASSLETGISYEQYF.

This clonotype was seen many times. This sequence joins TRBV7-8 and TRBJ2-7; 8 bases match TRBD2. The CDR3 has 15 amino acids. Germline V gene sequence: CDR1 SGHVS, CDR2 FQNEAQ. V was pared by 4 bases and J by 1 base, with 6 bases of the junction left unmatched. For the CDR3, the DNA is TGTGCCAGCAGCTCACGAAGACTAGCGTCCTACGAGCAGTACTTC. It translates to CASSSRRLASYEQYF.

In this sample, this clonotype turned up many times. A junction end diverges from the germline sequence, so it may reflect a read error. This chain uses TRBV28 with TRBJ2-7; weak D call: TRBD1 (5 bases). The CDR3 spans 13 residues. Per germline, CDR1 MDHEN and CDR2 SYDVKM. This CDR3 reads CASSWARAGEQYF. As DNA, the CDR3 is TGTGCCAGTAGTTGGGCCAGGGCTGGAGAGCAGTACTTC.

This clonotype was picked up a small number of times. This chain connects TRBV3-1 to TRBJ2-4; TRBD2 aligns across 9 bases. CDR1 and CDR2 (germline): LGHDT, YNNKEL (reference sequence). The CDR3 has 14 residues. The V segment lost 8 bases and the J segment 0 bases; nucleotides outside the gene matches: 2. This CDR3 reads CASSSGIAKNIQYF. DNA for the CDR3: TGTGCCAGCTCTAGCGGGATAGCCAAAAACATTCAGTACTTC.

The rearrangement uses TRBV4-2 and TRBJ1-5; D not resolved. The CDR3 loop spans 13 amino acids. The germline gives CDR1 LGHNA, CDR2 YNFKEQ. The germline V and J ends were trimmed by 0 bases and 9 bases, with 9 bases remaining between them. The CDR3 is CASSQDTVTPQHF. As DNA, the CDR3 is TGTGCCAGCAGCCAAGATACAGTGACGCCCCAGCATTTT.

This clonotype has just a few counts. The V call is TRBV27, the J call TRBJ1-2, with D unresolved. The CDR3 consists of 13 residues. Trimming stripped 7 bases from V and 4 bases from J, with 13 bases between. Germline lookup yields CDR1 MNHEY and CDR2 SMNVEV (reference sequence). The CDR3 sequence: CASTLGRGYGYTF. The DNA of the CDR3 is TGTGCCAGCACCCTGGGGAGAGGCTATGGCTACACCTTC.

This clonotype appeared many times. The CDR3 here is CASSLSTGQGAGNEQFF. The CDR3 coding sequence is TGCGCCAGCAGCCTTTCCACGGGACAGGGGGCCGGCAATGAGCAGTTCTTC. V is TRBV5-1 and J is TRBJ2-1, with TRBD1 identical over 12 bases. The CDR3 sequence is 17 residues long. V was pared by 4 bases and J by 6 bases, with 11 bases of the junction left unmatched. Germline V gene data show CDR1 as SGHRS and CDR2 as YFSETQ.

The sample holds many counts of this clonotype. The chain has TRBV5-1 and TRBJ1-2; D call uncertain. Germline loops: CDR1 SGHRS, CDR2 YFSETQ. The CDR3 extends over 14 amino acids. V dropped 0 bases and J dropped 6 bases, with 12 bases sitting between them. CDR3 region: CASSLGFPEDGYTF. Written as DNA, the CDR3 is TGCGCCAGCAGCTTGGGCTTCCCAGAGGATGGCTACACCTTC.

At least ten counts were recorded for this clonotype. This chain uses TRBV5-5 with TRBJ1-1; D gene ambiguous. The CDR3 loop spans 15 amino acids. Trimming left V 1 base short and J 1 base short, with 11 bases between. Germline CDR1 and CDR2: SGHKS and YYEKEE (reference sequence). The CDR3 DNA reads as TGTGCCAGCAGCTTGTTGTGGGGTTCGAACACTGAAGCTTTCTTT. Translated, it gives CASSLLWGSNTEAFF. Together with reference TRBV5-5 and TRBJ1-1, the CDR3 gives the full variable domain: DAGVTQSPTHLIKTRGQQVTLRCSPISGHKSVSWYQQVLGQGPQFIFQYYEKEERGRGNFPDRFSARQFPNYSSELNVNALLLGDSALYLCASSLLWGSNTEAFFGQGTRLTVV.

In its sample, this clonotype was seen many times. This chain uses TRBV2 with TRBJ1-1; the D is unclear. The V and J ends lost 7 bases and 1 base respectively, with 10 bases between them. Germline values: CDR1 SNHLY, CDR2 FYNNEI. The CDR3 is 13 residues long. CDR3 coding DNA: TGTGCCAGCACCTCCCGCCAGAACACTGAAGCTTTCTTT. Amino acid sequence: CASTSRQNTEAFF.

This clonotype was found a few times. The chain recombines TRBV5-1 with TRBJ2-1; D gene unclear. This CDR3 has 13 amino acids. Trimming stripped 0 bases from V and 8 bases from J, with 9 bases between. Germline assignment: CDR1 SGHRS and CDR2 YFSETQ. CDR3 sequence: CASSLGGSDEQFF. In nucleotides, the CDR3 is TGCGCCAGCAGCTTGGGGGGTTCGGATGAGCAGTTCTTC.

This clonotype was counted at least ten times. The chain couples TRBV11-2 to TRBJ2-7, with 11 bases that match TRBD1. This CDR3 comprises 14 residues. The V and J ends lost 4 bases and 7 bases, in that order; junction bases with no gene match: 6. CDR1 is SGHAT and CDR2 is FQNNGV in the germline V gene. CDR3 loop: CASSSRGTGGEQYF. CDR3 in DNA: TGTGCCAGCAGCTCACGGGGGACAGGGGGGGAGCAGTACTTC.

This chain uses TRBV24-1 with TRBJ2-1; D uncertain. Trimming took off 1 base at V and 5 bases at J, with 11 bases between the two ends. The CDR3 is 15 amino acids. The germline CDR1 and CDR2 sequences are KGHDR and SFDVKD. CDR3 protein: CATSDLKGSDNEQFF. CDR3 bases: TGTGCCACCAGTGATTTAAAAGGGTCCGACAATGAGCAGTTCTTC.

This clonotype has ten or more counts. J is TRBJ2-7 and V is TRBV24-1, with D perhaps TRBD2 (5 bases). This CDR3 is built from 13 residues. Germline V gives CDR1 KGHDR, CDR2 SFDVKD. V gave up 4 bases and J gave up 2 bases, with 8 bases separating them. CDR3 loop: CATSETGTYEQYF. Written as DNA, the CDR3 is TGTGCCACCAGTGAGACCGGGACCTACGAGCAGTACTTC.